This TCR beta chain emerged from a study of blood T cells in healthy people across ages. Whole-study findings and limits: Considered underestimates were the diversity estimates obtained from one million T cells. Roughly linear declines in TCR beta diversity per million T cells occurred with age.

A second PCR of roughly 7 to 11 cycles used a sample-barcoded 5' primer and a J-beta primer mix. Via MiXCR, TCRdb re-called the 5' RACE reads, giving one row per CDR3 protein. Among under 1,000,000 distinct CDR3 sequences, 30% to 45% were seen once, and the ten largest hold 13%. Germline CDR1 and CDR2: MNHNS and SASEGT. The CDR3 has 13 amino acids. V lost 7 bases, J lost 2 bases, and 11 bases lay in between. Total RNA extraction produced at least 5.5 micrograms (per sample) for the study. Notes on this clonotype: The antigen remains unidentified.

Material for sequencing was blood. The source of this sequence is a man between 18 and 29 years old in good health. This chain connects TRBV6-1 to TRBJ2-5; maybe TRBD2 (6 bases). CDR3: CASIYGGQETQYF. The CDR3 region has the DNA TGTGCCAGCATATACGGGGGACAAGAGACCCAGTACTTC.